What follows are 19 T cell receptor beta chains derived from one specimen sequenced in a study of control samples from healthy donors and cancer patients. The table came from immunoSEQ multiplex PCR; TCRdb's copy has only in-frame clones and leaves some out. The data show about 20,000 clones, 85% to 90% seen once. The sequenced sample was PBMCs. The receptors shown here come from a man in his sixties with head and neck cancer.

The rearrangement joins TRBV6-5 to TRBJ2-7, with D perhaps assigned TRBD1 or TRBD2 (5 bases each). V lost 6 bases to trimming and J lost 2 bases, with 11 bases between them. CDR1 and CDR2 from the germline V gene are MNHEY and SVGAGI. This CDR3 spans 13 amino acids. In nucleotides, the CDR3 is TGTGCCAGCAGGATACGGGGCGCCTACGAGCAGTACTTC. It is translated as CASRIRGAYEQYF.

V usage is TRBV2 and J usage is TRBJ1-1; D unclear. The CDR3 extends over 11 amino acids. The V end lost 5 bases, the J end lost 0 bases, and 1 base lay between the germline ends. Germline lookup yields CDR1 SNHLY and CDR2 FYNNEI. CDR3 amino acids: CASSLNTEAFF. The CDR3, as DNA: TGTGCCAGCAGTCTGAACACTGAAGCTTTCTTT.

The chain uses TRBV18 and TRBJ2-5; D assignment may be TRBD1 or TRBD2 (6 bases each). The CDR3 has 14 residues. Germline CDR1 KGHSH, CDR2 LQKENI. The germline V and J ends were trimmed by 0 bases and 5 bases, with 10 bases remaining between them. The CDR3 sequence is CASSPPEGGETQYF. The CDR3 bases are TGTGCCAGCTCACCACCGGAGGGGGGCGAGACCCAGTACTTC.

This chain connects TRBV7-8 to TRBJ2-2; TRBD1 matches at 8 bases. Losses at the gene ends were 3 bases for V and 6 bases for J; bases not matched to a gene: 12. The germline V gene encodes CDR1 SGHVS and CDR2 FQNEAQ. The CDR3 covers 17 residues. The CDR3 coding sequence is TGTGCCAGCAGCTTGAGGGTGAACAGGGGGGTAGCCGGGGAGCTGTTTTTT. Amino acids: CASSLRVNRGVAGELFF.

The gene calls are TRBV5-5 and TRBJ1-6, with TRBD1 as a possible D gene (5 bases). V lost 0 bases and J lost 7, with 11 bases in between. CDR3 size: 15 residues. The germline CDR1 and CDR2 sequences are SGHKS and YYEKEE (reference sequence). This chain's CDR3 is CASSLDYGGNSPLHF. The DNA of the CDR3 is TGTGCCAGCAGCTTGGACTACGGGGGGAATTCACCCCTCCACTTT.

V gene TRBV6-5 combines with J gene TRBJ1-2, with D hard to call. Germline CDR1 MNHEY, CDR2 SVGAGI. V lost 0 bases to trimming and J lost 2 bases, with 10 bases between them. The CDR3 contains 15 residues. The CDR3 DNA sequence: TGTGCCAGCAGTTACTCGGGTGTAGAAAACTATGGCTACACCTTC. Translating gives CASSYSGVENYGYTF.

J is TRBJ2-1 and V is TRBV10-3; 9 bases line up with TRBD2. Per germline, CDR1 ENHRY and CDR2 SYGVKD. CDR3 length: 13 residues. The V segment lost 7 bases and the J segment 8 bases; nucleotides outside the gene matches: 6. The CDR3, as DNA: TGTGCCATCAACCCGACTAGCGGATATGAGCAGTTCTTC. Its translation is CAINPTSGYEQFF.

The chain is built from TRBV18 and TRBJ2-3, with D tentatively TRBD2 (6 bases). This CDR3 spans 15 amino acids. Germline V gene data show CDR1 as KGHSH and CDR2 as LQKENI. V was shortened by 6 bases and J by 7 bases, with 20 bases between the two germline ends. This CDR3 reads CASSETLGGSNTQYF. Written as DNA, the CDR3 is TGTGCCAGCTCCGAGACCCTGGGGGGTTCAAATACGCAGTATTTT.

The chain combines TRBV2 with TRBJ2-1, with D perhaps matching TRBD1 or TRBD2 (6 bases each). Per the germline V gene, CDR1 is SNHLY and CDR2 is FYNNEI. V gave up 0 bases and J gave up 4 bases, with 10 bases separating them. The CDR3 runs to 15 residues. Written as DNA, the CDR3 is TGTGCCAGCAGTGAAGCGGGGGGCCTTTACAATGAGCAGTTCTTC. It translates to CASSEAGGLYNEQFF. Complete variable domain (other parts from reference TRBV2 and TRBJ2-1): EPEVTQTPSHQVTQMGQEVILRCVPISNHLYFYWYRQILGQKVEFLVSFYNNEISEKSEIFDDQFSVERPDGSNFTLKIRSTKLEDSAMYFCASSEAGGLYNEQFFGPGTRLTVL.

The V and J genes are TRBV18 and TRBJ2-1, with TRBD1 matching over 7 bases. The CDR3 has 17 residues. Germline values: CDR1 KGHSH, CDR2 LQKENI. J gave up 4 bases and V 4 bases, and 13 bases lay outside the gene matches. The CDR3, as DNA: TGTGCCAGCTCACGGGGCCAATTAAGGGACAGATACAATGAGCAGTTCTTC. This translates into CASSRGQLRDRYNEQFF.

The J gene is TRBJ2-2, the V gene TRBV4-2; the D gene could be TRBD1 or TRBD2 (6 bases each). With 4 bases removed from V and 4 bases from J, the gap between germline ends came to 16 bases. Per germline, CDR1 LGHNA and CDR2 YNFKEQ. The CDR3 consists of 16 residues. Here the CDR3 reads CASSRGGLDGTGELFF. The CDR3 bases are TGTGCCAGCAGCCGAGGGGGGCTGGACGGCACCGGGGAGCTGTTTTTT.

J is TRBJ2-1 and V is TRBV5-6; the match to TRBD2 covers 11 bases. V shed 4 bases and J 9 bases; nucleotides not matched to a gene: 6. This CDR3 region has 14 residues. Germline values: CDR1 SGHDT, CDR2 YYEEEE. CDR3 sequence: CASSELAGEGEQFF. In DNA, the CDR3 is TGTGCCAGCAGCGAACTAGCGGGGGAAGGTGAGCAGTTCTTC.

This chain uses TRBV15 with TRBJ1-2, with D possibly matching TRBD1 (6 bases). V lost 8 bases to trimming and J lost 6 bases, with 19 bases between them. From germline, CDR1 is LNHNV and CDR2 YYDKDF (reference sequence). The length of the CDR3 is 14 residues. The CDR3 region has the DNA TGTGCCACCCTTAAAGGGGGGAAAACAAATGGCTACACCTTC. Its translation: CATLKGGKTNGYTF.

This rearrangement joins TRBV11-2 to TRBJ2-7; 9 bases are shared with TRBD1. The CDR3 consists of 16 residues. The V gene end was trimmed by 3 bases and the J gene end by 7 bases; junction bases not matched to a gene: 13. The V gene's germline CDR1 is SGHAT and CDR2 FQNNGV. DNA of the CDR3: TGTGCCAGCAGCTTTGGGGCCCGGACAGGGGCTGGAGAGCAGTACTTC. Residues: CASSFGARTGAGEQYF.

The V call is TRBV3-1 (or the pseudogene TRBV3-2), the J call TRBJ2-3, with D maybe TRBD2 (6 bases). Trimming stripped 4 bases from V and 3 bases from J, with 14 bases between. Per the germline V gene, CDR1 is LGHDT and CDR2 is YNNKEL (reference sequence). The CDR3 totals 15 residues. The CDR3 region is CASSRGLGRTDTQYF. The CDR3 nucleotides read TGTGCCAGCAGCCGGGGACTGGGGCGTACAGATACGCAGTATTTT.

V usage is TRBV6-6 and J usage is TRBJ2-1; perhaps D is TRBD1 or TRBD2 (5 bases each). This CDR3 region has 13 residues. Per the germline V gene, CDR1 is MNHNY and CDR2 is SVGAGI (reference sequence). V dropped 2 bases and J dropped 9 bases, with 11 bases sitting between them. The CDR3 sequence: CASSYRGLLEQFF. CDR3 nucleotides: TGTGCCAGCAGTTACCGGGGCTTGCTTGAGCAGTTCTTC.

CDR3 loop: CASSGRPFYEQYF. The DNA for the CDR3 is TGCGCCAGCAGTGGTAGACCGTTCTACGAGCAGTACTTC. The chain employs TRBV10-1 and TRBJ2-7; D remains ambiguous. The CDR3 consists of 13 residues. Trimming shortened V by 4 bases and J by 3 bases, and 10 bases separated the two germline ends. CDR1 and CDR2 from the germline V gene are WNHNN and SYGVQD (reference sequence).

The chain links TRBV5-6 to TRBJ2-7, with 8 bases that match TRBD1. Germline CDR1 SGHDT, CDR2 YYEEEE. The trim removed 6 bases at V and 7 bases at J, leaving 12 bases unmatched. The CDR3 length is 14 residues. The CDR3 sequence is CASNKRQGPGEQYF. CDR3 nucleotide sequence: TGTGCCAGCAACAAAAGACAGGGGCCAGGGGAGCAGTACTTC.

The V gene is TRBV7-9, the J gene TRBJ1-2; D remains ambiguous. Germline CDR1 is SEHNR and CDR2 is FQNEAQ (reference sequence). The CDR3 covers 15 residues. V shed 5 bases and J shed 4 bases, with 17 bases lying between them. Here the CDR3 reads CASSPAGEGFYGYTF. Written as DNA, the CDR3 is TGTGCCAGCAGCCCCGCCGGGGAGGGCTTCTATGGCTACACCTTC.